These 26 T cell receptor beta chains originate from one sample sequenced in a study of T cells in Graves' hyperthyroidism and ophthalmopathy. Researchers amplified the TCR beta CDR3 regions from RNA transcripts. First-round RT-PCR with HTBI primers amplified the TCR CDR3 region. TCRdb reanalysed the multiplex PCR reads using MiXCR and keeps one entry per CDR3 protein. Counted here are about 700,000 distinct CDR3 sequences, approximately 14% occurring once; the ten biggest clones make up roughly 10%. The specimen sequenced was blood. The origin of the receptors is a woman aged 18-29 years with Graves' hyperthyroidism.

Ten or more counts support this clonotype. V is TRBV3-1 and J is TRBJ1-2; TRBD1 agrees at 8 bases. Germline trimming cut 1 base from V and 8 bases from J; bases unmatched to any gene: 3. CDR1 and CDR2 (germline): LGHDT, YNNKEL (reference sequence). CDR3 length equals 13 residues. The CDR3 DNA reads as TGTGCCAGCAGCCAAGCTGGGACAGGAGGCTACACCTTC. Encoded protein: CASSQAGTGGYTF.

This clonotype has a handful of counts. The rearrangement uses TRBV20-1 and TRBJ2-3; a weak D match, TRBD2 (5 bases). V was clipped by 5 bases and J by 2 bases, with 17 bases between them. This CDR3 is 15 amino acids long. CDR1 is DFQATT, CDR2 SNEGSKA, per germline (reference sequence). This CDR3 reads CSAEGLLAPTDTQYF. The CDR3, as DNA: TGCAGTGCTGAAGGACTTCTAGCCCCCACAGATACGCAGTATTTT.

This clonotype was recorded many times. This chain uses TRBV27 with TRBJ2-3; TRBD2 agrees at 15 bases. Trimming took 5 bases from V and 4 from J; bases not matched to a gene: 4. The CDR3 contains 16 residues. Per germline, CDR1 MNHEY and CDR2 SMNVEV (reference sequence). The CDR3, as DNA: TGTGCCAGCAGTGGACTAGCGGGAGGGTGGGCAGATACGCAGTATTTT. Its translation: CASSGLAGGWADTQYF.

This clonotype was seen more than once but under ten times. CDR3 residues: CASSPEPLTF. The DNA of the CDR3 is TGTGCCAGCAGTCCCGAGCCATTGACCTTC. The chain couples TRBV27 to TRBJ1-2, with D unresolved. The V and J ends lost 5 bases and 14 bases respectively, with 12 bases between them. The germline V gene has CDR1 MNHEY and CDR2 SMNVEV (reference sequence). The CDR3 length is 10 residues.

Ten or more counts support this clonotype. The chain carries TRBV7-9 and TRBJ2-7; D possibly corresponds to TRBD2 (6 bases). Germline V gives CDR1 SEHNR, CDR2 FQNEAQ (reference sequence). The V gene lost 5 bases and the J gene lost 0 bases, with 14 bases spanning the gap. The CDR3 is 15 amino acids. The CDR3 nucleotides are TGTGCCAGCAGCCCTCGGGAGAGGAGCTCCTACGAGCAGTACTTC. Encoded protein: CASSPRERSSYEQYF.

This clonotype showed up just a few times. V gene TRBV4-3 combines with J gene TRBJ1-5; 8 nucleotides align to TRBD1. Looked up from germline, CDR1 is LGHNA and CDR2 is YSLEER. The CDR3 extends over 15 amino acids. Trimming at V came to 4 bases and at J to 6 bases, leaving 8 bases not matched to a gene. The CDR3 loop reads CASSPTGTGFQPQHF. As DNA, the CDR3 is TGCGCCAGCAGCCCTACCGGGACAGGATTTCAGCCCCAGCATTTT.

In its sample, this clonotype was seen many times. V is TRBV6-2 or TRBV6-3 and J is TRBJ2-3; TRBD2 matches at 8 bases. CDR3 length equals 18 residues. Trimming took 0 bases from V and 2 from J; bases not matched to a gene: 10. The germline V gene encodes CDR1 MNHEY and CDR2 SVGEGT. The CDR3 region has the DNA TGTGCCAGCAGTTACTCCCCGGCGGATGGACTAGCCACAGATACGCAGTATTTT. This translates into CASSYSPADGLATDTQYF.

This clonotype was seen only a few times. The V and J genes are TRBV27 and TRBJ2-5; 10 bases align to TRBD2. The CDR3 runs 15 residues. The germline V gene has CDR1 MNHEY and CDR2 SMNVEV (reference sequence). J was trimmed by 4 bases and V by 0 bases; bases with no gene match: 2. CDR3 sequence reads: CASSLSGLAVETQYF. CDR3 in DNA: TGTGCCAGCAGTTTATCAGGACTAGCGGTAGAGACCCAGTACTTC.

The rearrangement links TRBV10-3 to TRBJ1-3; D is unresolved. Germline assignment: CDR1 ENHRY and CDR2 SYGVKD. The CDR3 has 16 residues. The V end lost 0 bases, the J end lost 4 bases, and 13 bases lay between the germline ends. CDR3 sequence reads: CAISESTLALGNTIYF. The CDR3 nucleotides are TGTGCCATCAGTGAGTCTACGTTGGCTCTCGGAAACACCATATATTTT.

The chain uses TRBV30 and TRBJ2-2; 9 nucleotides line up with TRBD2. The CDR3 extends over 14 amino acids. Germline-derived CDR1 and CDR2 are GTSNPN and SVGIG (reference sequence). J gave up 6 bases and V 3 bases, and 5 bases lay outside the gene matches. The CDR3 DNA is TGTGCCTGGAGCTTCGGACTAGCGTCCGGGGAGCTGTTTTTT. As protein: CAWSFGLASGELFF.

The chain has TRBV6-9 and TRBJ1-2; the D gene is possibly TRBD1 (5 bases). This CDR3 comprises 13 residues. The germline CDR1 and CDR2 sequences are MNHGY and SVAAGI. The V gene lost 4 bases and the J gene lost 5 bases, with 11 bases spanning the gap. The CDR3 is CASSWGTGYGYTF. Here the CDR3 DNA reads TGTGCCAGCAGTTGGGGGACTGGTTATGGCTACACCTTC.

About this clonotype itself: Since a much larger clone is just one base distant, this may be a read error. This chain links TRBV28 with TRBJ1-1; D is unresolved. Trimming left V 6 bases short and J 3 bases short, with 8 bases between. Germline V lookup: CDR1 MDHEN, CDR2 SYDVKM. CDR3 length equals 12 residues. CDR3: CASRYSDTEAFF. The CDR3 DNA is TGTGCCAGCAGGTATTCGGACACTGAAGCTTTCTTT. The full variable domain, completed using reference TRBV28 and TRBJ1-1, is DVKVTQSSRYLVKRTGEKVFLECVQDMDHENMFWYRQDPGLGLRLIYFSYDVKMKEKGDIPEGYSVSREKKERFSLILESASTNQTSMYLCASRYSDTEAFFGQGTRLTVV.

V usage is TRBV24-1 and J usage is TRBJ2-3; D ambiguous. The V and J ends lost 9 bases and 4 bases respectively, with 16 bases between them. CDR3 length equals 14 residues. Looked up from germline, CDR1 is KGHDR and CDR2 is SFDVKD. DNA of the CDR3: TGTGCCACCGGGCGGATTGTCGGGCCAGATACGCAGTATTTT. Amino acid sequence: CATGRIVGPDTQYF.

In its sample, this clonotype was seen a few times. Germline and junction disagree at one end, which may indicate a read error. The chain carries TRBV18 and TRBJ2-2; TRBD2 matches 13 bases. There are 16 residues in the CDR3. The V gene's germline CDR1 is KGHSH and CDR2 LQKENI. CDR3 nucleotides: TGTGCCAGCCCACCCGGACTAGCGGGAGTCACCGGGGAGCTGTTTTTT. Its protein is CASPPGLAGVTGELFF.

This clonotype has a count of ten or more. The V gene is TRBV30, the J gene TRBJ2-2; no definite D call. The CDR3 has 13 amino acids. The germline CDR1 and CDR2 sequences are GTSNPN and SVGIG (reference sequence). Trimming pared 4 bases from V and 8 bases from J, leaving 14 bases between. The CDR3 is CAWNPRSVGELFF. In DNA form, the CDR3 reads TGTGCCTGGAACCCACGAAGTGTGGGGGAGCTGTTTTTT.

On this clonotype: The conserved closing phenylalanine or tryptophan is absent in this CDR3, likely reflecting a read error. The CDR3 is CASSLRQGRAVGSGNTIYL. The CDR3 DNA follows: TGTGCCAGCTCCCTTCGACAGGGAAGGGCCGTGGGCTCTGGAAACACCATATATTTG. The chain couples TRBV12-3 or TRBV12-4 to TRBJ1-3; TRBD1 aligns across 7 bases. V lost 8 bases to trimming and J lost 0 bases; unmatched junction nucleotides: 19. CDR3 length: 19 residues.

As for this clonotype: A much larger clone sits a single nucleotide away, making a read error possible. The chain couples TRBV27 to TRBJ2-7; TRBD2 matches at 7 bases. CDR1 is MNHEY, CDR2 SMNVEV, per germline (reference sequence). The CDR3 spans 17 residues. V lost 10 bases, J lost 3 bases, and 21 bases stayed unmatched. The CDR3: CANSPMTRSGILYEQYF. The CDR3 bases are TGTGCCAACAGCCCAATGACCCGGAGCGGGATCCTCTACGAGCAGTACTTC.

This clonotype was found a few times. The chain joins TRBV6-1 to TRBJ1-2; D not certain. The length of the CDR3 is 13 residues. Germline values: CDR1 MNHNS, CDR2 SASEGT. Trimming stripped 1 base from V and 8 bases from J, with 11 bases between. CDR3 in DNA: TGTGCCAGCAGTGAAGACCGGATACGGGGCTACACCTTC. Its translation: CASSEDRIRGYTF.

This clonotype showed up just a few times. This chain connects TRBV10-2 to TRBJ2-5; D ambiguous. The germline V gene has CDR1 WSHSY and CDR2 SAAADI. V lost 6 bases to trimming and J lost 2 bases, with 13 bases between them. The CDR3 sequence is 14 residues long. The CDR3 here is CASRHPGNQETQYF. In DNA, the CDR3 is TGCGCCAGCAGACATCCGGGCAATCAAGAGACCCAGTACTTC.

This clonotype was seen many times. The chain combines TRBV28 with TRBJ1-1; D is uncertain. The CDR3 sequence is 13 residues long. Trimming stripped 7 bases from V and 6 bases from J, with 15 bases between. Germline CDR1 reads MDHEN; CDR2 reads SYDVKM. CDR3 sequence reads: CASTSPWAAEAFF. The CDR3, as DNA: TGTGCCAGCACCTCCCCATGGGCCGCTGAAGCTTTCTTT.

The V and J genes are TRBV15 and TRBJ2-1; D gene uncertain. This CDR3 is built from 16 residues. Germline V gene lookup returns CDR1 LNHNV and CDR2 YYDKDF (reference sequence). Trimming removed 1 base at V and 0 bases at J, with 10 bases between. DNA for the CDR3: TGTGCCACCAGCAGAGGCAGGACGAGCTCCTACAATGAGCAGTTCTTC. This gives the protein CATSRGRTSSYNEQFF.

The rearrangement links TRBV5-1 to TRBJ1-1, with unresolved D. Germline CDR1 and CDR2: SGHRS and YFSETQ. CDR3 length equals 15 residues. V lost 4 bases and J lost 4, with 17 bases in between. CDR3 residues: CASSARRGGGTEAFF. In nucleotides, the CDR3 is TGCGCCAGCAGCGCCCGCCGGGGAGGAGGCACTGAAGCTTTCTTT.

The gene calls are TRBV5-1 and TRBJ2-4, with D uncertain. The CDR3 runs to 11 residues. CDR1 and CDR2 (germline): SGHRS, YFSETQ. V lost 2 bases and J lost 5, with 2 bases in between. CDR3 sequence (DNA): TGCGCCAGCAGCTTACAAAACATTCAGTACTTC. Translation gives CASSLQNIQYF. The full variable domain, completed using reference TRBV5-1 and TRBJ2-4, is KAGVTQTPRYLIKTRGQQVTLSCSPISGHRSVSWYQQTPGQGLQFLFEYFSETQRNKGNFPGRFSGRQFSNSRSEMNVSTLELGDSALYLCASSLQNIQYFGAGTRLSVL.

Many counts were recorded for this clonotype. This chain joins TRBV7-9 and TRBJ2-3; a possible D gene is TRBD2 (6 bases). The V end was cut by 5 bases, the J end by 3 bases, with 15 bases between. This CDR3 has 15 amino acids. Germline V gene lookup returns CDR1 SEHNR and CDR2 FQNEAQ (reference sequence). The CDR3 spells CASSPLGGRTDTQYF. CDR3 sequence (DNA): TGTGCCAGCAGCCCCCTGGGGGGTAGGACAGATACGCAGTATTTT.

This clonotype was found many times. V gene TRBV6-1 combines with J gene TRBJ1-2, with 9 positions matching TRBD1. The ends lost 6 bases at V and 4 bases at J; junction bases unmatched: 12. The CDR3 is made up of 16 amino acids. Per germline, CDR1 MNHNS and CDR2 SASEGT. The CDR3 DNA reads as TGTGCCAGCAGAAACCCCGGGACAGGGATCTTCTATGGCTACACCTTC. It encodes CASRNPGTGIFYGYTF.

This clonotype was counted many times. V usage is TRBV2 and J usage is TRBJ1-1; D gene ambiguous. The CDR3 covers 13 residues. Germline V CDR1 and CDR2: SNHLY, FYNNEI. Trimming took 6 bases from V and 1 from J, leaving 9 bases between them. The CDR3 is CASRYRSNTEAFF. The CDR3 DNA sequence: TGTGCCAGCAGATATAGATCGAACACTGAAGCTTTCTTT.